The 12 T cell receptor beta chains given below trace back to one sample, sequenced in a study of T cell responses to AZD1222 COVID-19 vaccine. Using immunoSEQ multiplex PCR, the repertoire was profiled, and TCRdb retains in-frame clones only, with some absent. The table lists about 200,000 clones, roughly 92% of them singletons. Source: peripheral blood, taken 28 days after the second AZD1222 dose. These receptors all come from an adult who received the AZD1222 COVID-19 vaccine.

This clone has only one observation. The V gene is TRBV4-3, the J gene TRBJ2-1; 7 bases line up with TRBD2. The CDR3 runs 16 residues. V lost 0 bases, J lost 3 bases, and 5 bases stayed unmatched. Germline V gene sequence: CDR1 LGHNA, CDR2 YSLEER. For the CDR3, the DNA is TGCGCCAGCAGCCAAGATAGGACGGGGGGCTACAATGAGCAGTTCTTC. Its translation: CASSQDRTGGYNEQFF.

This chain uses TRBV2 with TRBJ1-1; 7 bases match TRBD1. V trimming: 4 bases; J trimming: 4 bases; junction bases outside the gene matches: 6. CDR1 is SNHLY and CDR2 is FYNNEI in the germline V gene. CDR3 length: 14 amino acids. CDR3 protein: CASSATQGFTEAFF. The CDR3 coding sequence is TGTGCCAGCAGTGCCACACAGGGGTTCACTGAAGCTTTCTTT.

The V call is TRBV19, the J call TRBJ1-3, with TRBD1 identical over 7 bases. Per the germline V gene, CDR1 is LNHDA and CDR2 is SQIVND (reference sequence). V gave up 9 bases and J gave up 4 bases; unmatched junction bases: 15. CDR3 length: 16 amino acids. The CDR3 protein is CASSPWKGASGNTIYF. The DNA for the CDR3 is TGTGCCAGCTCACCCTGGAAGGGGGCGTCAGGAAACACCATATATTTT.

In its sample, this clone was seen a few times. V gene TRBV13 combines with J gene TRBJ2-5; 10 bases fit TRBD1. The CDR3 runs to 14 residues. The V gene's germline CDR1 is PRHDT and CDR2 FYEKMQ (reference sequence). The J segment lost 4 bases and the V segment lost 6 bases, leaving 5 bases of the junction unmatched. The CDR3 nucleotides are TGTGCCAGCAGGACAGGGGGCGGTGCAGAGACCCAGTACTTC. Translation: CASRTGGGAETQYF.

This clone was observed a handful of times. The chain uses TRBV27 and TRBJ1-2; D is uncertain. This CDR3 spans 15 amino acids. Trimming pared 5 bases from V and 3 bases from J, leaving 16 bases between. CDR1 is MNHEY and CDR2 is SMNVEV in the germline V gene (reference sequence). The CDR3 region has the DNA TGTGCCAGCAGTAGCGACTGGCAGTCATACTATGGCTACACCTTC. Encoded protein: CASSSDWQSYYGYTF.

The CDR3 protein is CASSPAGDTGELFF. Written as DNA, the CDR3 is TGTGCCAGCAGCCCAGCGGGGGACACCGGGGAGCTGTTTTTT. The chain recombines TRBV6-4 with TRBJ2-2; 8 nucleotides match TRBD2. This CDR3 is built from 14 residues. Germline V gene data show CDR1 as MRHNA and CDR2 as SNTAGT. V was clipped by 6 bases and J by 3 bases; unmatched bases: 3.

With respect to this clone: Germline and junction disagree at one end, which may indicate a read error. The chain combines TRBV14 with TRBJ1-2; TRBD1 matches at 8 bases. The CDR3 extends over 14 amino acids. In germline, CDR1 is SGHDN, CDR2 FVKESK. The CDR3 is CASSQGRGRIGCTF. The CDR3 nucleotides read TGTGCCAGCAGCCAAGGCAGGGGGCGTATCGGCTGCACCTTC.

The chain employs TRBV18 and TRBJ1-1; TRBD1 matches at 7 bases. This CDR3 has 13 amino acids. V trimming: 5 bases; J trimming: 4 bases; junction bases outside the gene matches: 4. Germline V lookup: CDR1 KGHSH, CDR2 LQKENI. The CDR3 here is CASSGDRATEAFF. DNA of the CDR3: TGTGCCAGCTCAGGAGACAGGGCCACTGAAGCTTTCTTT.

This chain uses TRBV27 with TRBJ1-2; TRBD1 might be the D (5 bases). This CDR3 spans 14 amino acids. Germline CDR1 and CDR2: MNHEY and SMNVEV (reference sequence). V lost 3 bases to trimming and J lost 6 bases, with 14 bases between them. In DNA, the CDR3 is TGTGCCAGCAGTTTGGATCGGAGGGGTAATGGCTACACCTTC. Residues: CASSLDRRGNGYTF.

This clone was seen only once. The rearrangement uses TRBV19 and TRBJ1-5; D uncertain. This CDR3 spans 14 amino acids. CDR1 and CDR2 (germline): LNHDA, SQIVND (reference sequence). Trimming took 10 bases from V and 0 from J, leaving 13 bases between them. Here the CDR3 reads CATQIGDSNQPQHF. The DNA of the CDR3 is TGTGCCACCCAGATTGGGGATAGCAATCAGCCCCAGCATTTT.

Only a few counts were recorded for this clone. The rearrangement joins TRBV21-1 to TRBJ1-1; TRBD1, the table's D call, lacks a check against the DNA. TRBV21-1 counts as a pseudogene. CDR3 length equals 15 residues. The CDR3 loop reads CASSKAGTANTEAFF. DNA for the CDR3: TGTGCCAGCAGCAAAGCGGGGACAGCGAACACTGAAGCTTTCTTT.

The rearrangement links TRBV6-2 or TRBV6-3 to TRBJ1-2, with unresolved D. CDR3 length equals 13 residues. The V gene's germline CDR1 is MNHEY and CDR2 SVGEGT. Trimming removed 2 bases from V and 8 bases from J, with 12 bases in between. The chain's CDR3 is CASSYVSSWGYTF. The CDR3 DNA follows: TGTGCCAGCAGTTACGTGTCCTCCTGGGGCTACACCTTC.